The text below deals with one T cell receptor beta chain. Its specificity is not known. Germline V gene data show CDR1 as MDHEN and CDR2 as SYDVKM. The CDR3 spans 19 residues. Trimming at V came to 5 bases and at J to 0 bases, leaving 16 bases not matched to a gene. Recent vaccinations or acute infections were absent in the healthy HIV-negative adult donors. The donors, all of them Caucasian adults, lived in Nashville, Tennessee. The data were obtained in a study of shared clonotypes between healthy human individuals. Study-wide results and caveats: Relative to clonotypes present in all four donors, those not shared had lower generation probabilities. Larger estimated richness was generally recorded for naive subsets relative to memory subsets.

Clones were sequenced by immunoSEQ multiplex PCR, and TCRdb holds only the in-frame ones, with some missing. Here the sample spans about 2,500,000 clones, over 85% being singletons. The chain combines TRBV28 with TRBJ2-3; 8 bases align to TRBD1. The TCR comes from a man younger than 30 in good health. Specimen: naive CD4+ T cells sorted from blood. Subset given: CD45RA+ positively selected. Here the CDR3 DNA reads TGTGCCAGCAGTATGAGGACAGGGCGCACCCAATTTAGCACAGATACGCAGTATTTT. Translated: CASSMRTGRTQFSTDTQYF.